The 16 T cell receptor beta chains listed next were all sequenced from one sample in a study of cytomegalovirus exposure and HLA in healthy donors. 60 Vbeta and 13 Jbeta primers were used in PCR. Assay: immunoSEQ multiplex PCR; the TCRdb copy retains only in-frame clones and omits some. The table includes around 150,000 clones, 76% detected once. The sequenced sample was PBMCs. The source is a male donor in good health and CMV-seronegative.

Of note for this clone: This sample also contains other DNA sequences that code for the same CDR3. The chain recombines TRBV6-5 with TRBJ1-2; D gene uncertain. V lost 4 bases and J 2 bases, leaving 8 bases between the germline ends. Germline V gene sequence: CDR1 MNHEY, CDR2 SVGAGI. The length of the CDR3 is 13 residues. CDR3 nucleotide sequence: TGTGCCAGCAGTTTGGCGGGAAACTATGGCTACACCTTC. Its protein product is CASSLAGNYGYTF.

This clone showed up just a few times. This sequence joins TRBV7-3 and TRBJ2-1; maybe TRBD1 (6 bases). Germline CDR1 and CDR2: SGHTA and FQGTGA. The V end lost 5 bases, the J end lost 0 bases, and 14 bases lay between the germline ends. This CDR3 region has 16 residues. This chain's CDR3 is CASSPIGGFSYNEQFF. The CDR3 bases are TGTGCCAGCAGCCCGATAGGGGGATTCTCCTACAATGAGCAGTTCTTC.

CDR3 DNA: TGTGCCAGCAGCGCGGGGAGGGATAGGGCTGCTTTCTTT. It codes for CASSAGRDRAAFF. The chain is built from TRBV7-3 and TRBJ1-1; D remains ambiguous. The germline V gene encodes CDR1 SGHTA and CDR2 FQGTGA. V lost 5 bases to trimming and J lost 11 bases, with 18 bases between them. The CDR3 extends over 13 amino acids.

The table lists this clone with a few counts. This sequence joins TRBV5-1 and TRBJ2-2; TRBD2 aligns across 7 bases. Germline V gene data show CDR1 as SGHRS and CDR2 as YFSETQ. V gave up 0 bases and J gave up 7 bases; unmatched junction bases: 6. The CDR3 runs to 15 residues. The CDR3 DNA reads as TGCGCCAGCAGCTTGGATGCAGGGACTATCGGGGAGCTGTTTTTT. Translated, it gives CASSLDAGTIGELFF.

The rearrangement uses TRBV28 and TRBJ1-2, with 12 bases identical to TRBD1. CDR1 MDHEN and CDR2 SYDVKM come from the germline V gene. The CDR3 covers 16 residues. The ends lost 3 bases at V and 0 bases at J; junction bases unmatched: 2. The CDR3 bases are TGTGCCAGCAGTTTGTGGGACAGGGGGCCTAACTATGGCTACACCTTC. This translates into CASSLWDRGPNYGYTF.

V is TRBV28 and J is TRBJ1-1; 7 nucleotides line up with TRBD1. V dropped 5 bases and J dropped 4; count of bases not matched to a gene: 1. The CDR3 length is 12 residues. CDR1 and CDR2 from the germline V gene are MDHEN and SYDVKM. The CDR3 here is CASSDRATEAFF. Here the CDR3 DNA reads TGTGCCAGCAGTGACAGGGCCACTGAAGCTTTCTTT.

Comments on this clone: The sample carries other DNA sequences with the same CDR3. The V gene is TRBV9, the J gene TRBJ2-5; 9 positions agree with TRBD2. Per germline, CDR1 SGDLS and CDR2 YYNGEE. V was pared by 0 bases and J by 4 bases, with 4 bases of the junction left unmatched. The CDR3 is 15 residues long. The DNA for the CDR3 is TGTGCCAGCAGCGTAGGCGGGGGGGAAGGAGAGACCCAGTACTTC. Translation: CASSVGGGEGETQYF.

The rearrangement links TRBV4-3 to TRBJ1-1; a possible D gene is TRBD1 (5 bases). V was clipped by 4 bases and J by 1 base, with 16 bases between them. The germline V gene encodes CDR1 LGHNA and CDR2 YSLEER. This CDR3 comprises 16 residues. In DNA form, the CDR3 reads TGCGCCAGCAGCCCTTGGAATCGGCAGGGGAACACTGAAGCTTTCTTT. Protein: CASSPWNRQGNTEAFF.

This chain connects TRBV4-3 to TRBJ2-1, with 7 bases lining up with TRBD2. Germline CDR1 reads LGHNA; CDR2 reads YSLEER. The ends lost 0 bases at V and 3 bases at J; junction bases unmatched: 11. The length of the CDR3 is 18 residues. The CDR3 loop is CASSQDSLAVTNYNEQFF. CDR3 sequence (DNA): TGCGCCAGCAGCCAAGATTCCCTAGCGGTCACGAACTACAATGAGCAGTTCTTC.

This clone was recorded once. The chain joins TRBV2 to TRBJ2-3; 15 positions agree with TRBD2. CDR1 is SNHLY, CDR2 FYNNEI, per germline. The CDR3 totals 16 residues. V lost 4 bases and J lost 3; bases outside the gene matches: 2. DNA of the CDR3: TGTGCCAGCAGTGGGACTAGCGGGAGGGTAACAGATACGCAGTATTTT. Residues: CASSGTSGRVTDTQYF.

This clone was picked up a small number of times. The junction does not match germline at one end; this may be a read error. As DNA, the CDR3 is TGTTCCAGCAGCCCCGGGACAGGGCTTTACACTGAAGCTTTCTTT. As protein: CSSSPGTGLYTEAFF. V gene TRBV7-9 combines with J gene TRBJ1-1; 9 positions agree with TRBD1. Germline-derived CDR1 and CDR2 are SEHNR and FQNEAQ (reference sequence). The CDR3 totals 15 residues. Looking up the rest from reference TRBV7-9 and TRBJ1-1 gives the full variable domain: DTGVSQNPRHKITKRGQNVTFRCDPISEHNRLYWYRQTLGQGPEFLTYFQNEAQLEKSRLLSDRFSAERPKGSFSTLEIQRTEQGDSAMYLCSSSPGTGLYTEAFFGQGTRLTVV.

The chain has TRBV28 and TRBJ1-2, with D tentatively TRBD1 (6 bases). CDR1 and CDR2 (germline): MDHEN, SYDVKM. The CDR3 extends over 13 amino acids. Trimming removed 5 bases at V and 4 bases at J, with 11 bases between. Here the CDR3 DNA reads TGTGCCAGCAGTCGGGAGGGGGGCTATGGCTACACCTTC. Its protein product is CASSREGGYGYTF.

The CDR3 bases are TGTGCCAGCAGCTACCAGGCAGCTAGCACAGATACGCAGTATTTT. Its translation: CASSYQAASTDTQYF. The rearrangement uses TRBV6-5 and TRBJ2-3; D unresolved. This CDR3 is built from 15 residues. The V end was cut by 6 bases, the J end by 0 bases, with 13 bases between. Germline values: CDR1 MNHEY, CDR2 SVGAGI.

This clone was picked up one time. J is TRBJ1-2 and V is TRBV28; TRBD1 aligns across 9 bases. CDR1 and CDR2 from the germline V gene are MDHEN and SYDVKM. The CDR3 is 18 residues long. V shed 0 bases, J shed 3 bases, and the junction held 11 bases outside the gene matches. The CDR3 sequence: CASSLWKQGASIYYGYTF. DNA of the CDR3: TGTGCCAGCAGTTTATGGAAACAGGGGGCGTCGATTTACTATGGCTACACCTTC.

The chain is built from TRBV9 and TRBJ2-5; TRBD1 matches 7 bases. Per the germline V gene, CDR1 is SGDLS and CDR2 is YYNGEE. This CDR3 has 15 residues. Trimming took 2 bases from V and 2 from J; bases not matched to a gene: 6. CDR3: CASSVVGTAQETQYF. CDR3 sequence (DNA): TGTGCCAGCAGCGTCGTTGGGACAGCTCAAGAGACCCAGTACTTC.

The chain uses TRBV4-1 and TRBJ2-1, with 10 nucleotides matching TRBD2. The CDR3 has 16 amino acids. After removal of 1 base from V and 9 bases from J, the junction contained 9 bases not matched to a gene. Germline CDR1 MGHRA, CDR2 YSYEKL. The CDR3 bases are TGCGCCAGCAGCCAAGCTGGGACTAGCGAAGAGGGTGAGCAGTTCTTC. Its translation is CASSQAGTSEEGEQFF.